This TCR beta chain was profiled in a study of blood T cell repertoires in COVID-19. Background on the study: Collection of acute and convalescent COVID-19 samples took place in the United States, Italy and Spain.

V was shortened by 3 bases and J by 0 bases, with 5 bases between the two germline ends. Germline V gene sequence: CDR1 SGHNT, CDR2 YENEEA. The CDR3 sequence is 14 residues long. Allocation to cohorts depended on clinical history reported by the participants. Some clones are missing from TCRdb's copy, which holds only in-frame ones; the method was immunoSEQ multiplex PCR. The data contain fewer than 350,000 clones, 85% of them singletons. The gene calls are TRBV11-3 and TRBJ2-2; the D is unclear. The receptor was isolated from a woman aged 25-40 years who had been exposed to COVID-19. Sequenced input: PBMCs or T cells enriched from blood (not recorded which). The DNA of the CDR3 is TGTGCCAGCAGCTTGGCTGCGAACACCGGGGAGCTGTTTTTT. Encoded protein: CASSLAANTGELFF.